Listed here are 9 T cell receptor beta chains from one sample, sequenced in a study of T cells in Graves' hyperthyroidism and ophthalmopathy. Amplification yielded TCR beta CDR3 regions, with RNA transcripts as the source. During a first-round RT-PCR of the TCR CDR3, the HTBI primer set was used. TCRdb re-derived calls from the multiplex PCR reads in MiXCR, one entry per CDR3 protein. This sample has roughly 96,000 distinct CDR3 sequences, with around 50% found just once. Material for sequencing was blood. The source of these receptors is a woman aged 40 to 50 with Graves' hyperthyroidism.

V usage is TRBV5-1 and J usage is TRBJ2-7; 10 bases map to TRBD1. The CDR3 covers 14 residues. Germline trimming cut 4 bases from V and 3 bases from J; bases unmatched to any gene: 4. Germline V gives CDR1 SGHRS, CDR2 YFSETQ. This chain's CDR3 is CASSKGQGNYEQYF. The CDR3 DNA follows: TGCGCCAGCAGCAAGGGACAGGGGAACTACGAGCAGTACTTC.

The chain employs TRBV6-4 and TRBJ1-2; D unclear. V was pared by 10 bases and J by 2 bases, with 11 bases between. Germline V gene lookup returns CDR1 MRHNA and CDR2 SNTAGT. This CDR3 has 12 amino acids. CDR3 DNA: TGTGCCACCCAGACGTACAACTATGGCTACACCTTC. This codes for CATQTYNYGYTF.

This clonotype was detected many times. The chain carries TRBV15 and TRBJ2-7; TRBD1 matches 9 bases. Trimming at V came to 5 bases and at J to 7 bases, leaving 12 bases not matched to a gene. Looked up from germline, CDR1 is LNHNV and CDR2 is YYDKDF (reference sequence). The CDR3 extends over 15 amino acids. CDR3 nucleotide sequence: TGTGCCACCAGCGTGCGGCGGACAGGGGCTCTTGAGCAGTACTTC. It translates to CATSVRRTGALEQYF.

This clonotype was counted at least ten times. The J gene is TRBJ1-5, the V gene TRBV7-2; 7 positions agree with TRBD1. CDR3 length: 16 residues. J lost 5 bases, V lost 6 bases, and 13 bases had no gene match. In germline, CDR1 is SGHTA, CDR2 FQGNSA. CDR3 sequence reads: CASSIRQGKGDQPQHF. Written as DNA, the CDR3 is TGTGCCAGCAGTATAAGACAGGGTAAAGGGGATCAGCCCCAGCATTTT.

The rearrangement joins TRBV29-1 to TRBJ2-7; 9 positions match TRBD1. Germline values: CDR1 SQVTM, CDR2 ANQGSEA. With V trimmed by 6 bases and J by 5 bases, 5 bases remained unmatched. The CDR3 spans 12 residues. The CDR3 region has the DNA TGCAGCGTGAGGACAGGGGCCCACGAGCAGTACTTC. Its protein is CSVRTGAHEQYF.

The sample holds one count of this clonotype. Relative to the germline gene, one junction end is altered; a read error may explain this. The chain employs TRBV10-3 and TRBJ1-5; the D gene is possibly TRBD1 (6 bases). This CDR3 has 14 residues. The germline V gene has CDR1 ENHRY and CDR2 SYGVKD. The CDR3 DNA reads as TGTGCCGTCAGTGGGGGGGGCAGGAATCAGCCCCAGCATTTT. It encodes CAVSGGGRNQPQHF.

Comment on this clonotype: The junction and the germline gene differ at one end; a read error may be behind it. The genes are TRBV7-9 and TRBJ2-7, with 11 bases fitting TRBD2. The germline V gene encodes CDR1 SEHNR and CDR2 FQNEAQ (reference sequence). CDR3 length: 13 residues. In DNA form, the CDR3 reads TGTGCCACCAGCTCCACTAGCGGGAGCGAGCAGTACTTC. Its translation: CATSSTSGSEQYF.

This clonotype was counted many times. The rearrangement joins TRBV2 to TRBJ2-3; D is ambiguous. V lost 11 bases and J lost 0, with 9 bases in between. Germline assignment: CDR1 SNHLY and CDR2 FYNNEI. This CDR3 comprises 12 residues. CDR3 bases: TGTGCCGGAGCGACTAGCACAGATACGCAGTATTTT. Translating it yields CAGATSTDTQYF.

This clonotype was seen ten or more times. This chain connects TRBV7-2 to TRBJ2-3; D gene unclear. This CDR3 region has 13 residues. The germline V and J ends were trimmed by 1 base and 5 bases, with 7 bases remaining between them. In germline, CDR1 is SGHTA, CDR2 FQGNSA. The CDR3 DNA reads TGTGCCAGCAGCTTAGGGCCAAAAGATACGCAGTATTTT. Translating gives CASSLGPKDTQYF.